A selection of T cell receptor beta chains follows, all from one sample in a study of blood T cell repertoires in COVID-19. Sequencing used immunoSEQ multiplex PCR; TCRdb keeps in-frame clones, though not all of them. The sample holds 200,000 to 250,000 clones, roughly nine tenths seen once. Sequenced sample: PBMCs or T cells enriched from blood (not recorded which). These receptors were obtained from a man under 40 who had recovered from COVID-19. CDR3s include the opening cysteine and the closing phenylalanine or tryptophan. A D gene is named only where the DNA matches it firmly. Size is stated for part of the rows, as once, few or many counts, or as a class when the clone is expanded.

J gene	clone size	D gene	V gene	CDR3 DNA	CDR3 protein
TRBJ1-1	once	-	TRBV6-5	TGTGCCAGCATGTCCGCCGGGACATTGAACACTGAAGCTTTCTTT	CASMSAGTLNTEAFF
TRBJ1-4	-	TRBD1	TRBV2	TGTGCCAGTGGGGGACAGAAGGGCGAAAAACTGTTTTTT	CASGGQKGEKLFF
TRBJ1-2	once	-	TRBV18	TGTGCCAGCTCACCAGGGAGGGGAACTCCTAACTATGGCTACACCTTC	CASSPGRGTPNYGYTF
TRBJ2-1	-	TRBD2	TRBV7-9	TGTGCCCACCCGGGACTAGCGGGAGTCAATGAGCAGTTCTTC	CAHPGLAGVNEQFF
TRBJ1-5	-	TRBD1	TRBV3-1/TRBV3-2	TGTGCCAGCAGCCAAGATTTAATTGGGACAGGGGTCCCTCAGCCCCAGCATTTT	CASSQDLIGTGVPQPQHF
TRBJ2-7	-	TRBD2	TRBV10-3	TGTGCCATCAGAGCCGGGGGGTCGGACTACGAGCAGTACTTC	CAIRAGGSDYEQYF
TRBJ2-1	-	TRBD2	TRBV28	TGTGCCAGCAGTGGGGGACTAGCGGGAGGGCCGGGCTCCTACAATGAGCAGTTCTTC	CASSGGLAGGPGSYNEQFF
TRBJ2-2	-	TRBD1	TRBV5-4	TGTGCCAGCAGCTTGCCTGGGGACAGTCTGAACACCGGGGAGCTGTTTTTT	CASSLPGDSLNTGELFF
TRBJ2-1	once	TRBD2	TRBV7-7	TGTGCCAGCAGCTTAGAGCCTAGCGGGAGGGGGGGTAATGAGCAGTTCTTC	CASSLEPSGRGGNEQFF
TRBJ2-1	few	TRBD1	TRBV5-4	TGTGCCAGCAGCGCGGACAGGGGCGGTGAGCAGTTCTTC	CASSADRGGEQFF
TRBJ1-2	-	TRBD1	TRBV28	TGTGCCAGCAGACGGACAGGGGCCGCTGGCTACACCTTC	CASRRTGAAGYTF
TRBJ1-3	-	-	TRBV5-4	TGTGCCAGCAGCTTGCAGGGTTTAGGTGGAAACACCATATATTTT	CASSLQGLGGNTIYF
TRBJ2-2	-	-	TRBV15	TGTGCCACCAGCAGCCCCCGGTCCTACACCGGGGAGCTGTTTTTT	CATSSPRSYTGELFF
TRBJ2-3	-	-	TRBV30	TGTGCCTGGATTTCACCAGGGTTCACAGATACGCAGTATTTT	CAWISPGFTDTQYF
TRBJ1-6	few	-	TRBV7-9	TGTGCCAGCAGCTTAGCGGCCCCAGGCAGGGGATCACCCCTCCACTTT	CASSLAAPGRGSPLHF
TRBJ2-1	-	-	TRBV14	TGTGCCAGCAGCCAAGAAAACACCGACAATGAGCAGTTCTTC	CASSQENTDNEQFF
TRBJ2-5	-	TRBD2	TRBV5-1	TGCGCCAGCAGCTCCGGCCCCACTAGCGGGAAGGAGACCCAGTACTTC	CASSSGPTSGKETQYF
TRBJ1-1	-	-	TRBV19	TGTGCCAGTAGTATGGTGGAGGGCGGTACTGAAGCTTTCTTT	CASSMVEGGTEAFF
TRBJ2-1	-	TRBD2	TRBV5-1	TGCGCCAGCAGCCCTTCTAGCGGGAGCCCCTACAATGAGCAGTTCTTC	CASSPSSGSPYNEQFF
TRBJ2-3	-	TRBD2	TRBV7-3	TGTGCCAGCAGCCCACGGGCGGGGGACACAGATACGCAGTATTTT	CASSPRAGDTDTQYF
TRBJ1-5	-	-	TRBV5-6	TGTGCCAGCAGATCGAGAAGATTGAATAATCAGCCCCAGCATTTT	CASRSRRLNNQPQHF
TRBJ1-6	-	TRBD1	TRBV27	TGTGCCAGCAGTTTATTAGGACAGGGAAGGTCCTATAATTCACCCCTCCACTTT	CASSLLGQGRSYNSPLHF
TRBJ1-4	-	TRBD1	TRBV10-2	TGCGCCAGCAACCCGGGACAGACCGGTGAAAAACTGTTTTTT	CASNPGQTGEKLFF
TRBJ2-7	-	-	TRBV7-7	TGTGCTAGCAGCCCAGGGGGGACGAGAACCTACGAGCAGTACTTC	CASSPGGTRTYEQYF
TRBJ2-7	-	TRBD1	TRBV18	TGTGCCAGCTCAGGGACAGGGGGGGACGAGCAGTACTTC	CASSGTGGDEQYF
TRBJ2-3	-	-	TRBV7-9	TGTGCCAGCAGCTTGCGTGAACGAACCGAGCAGGCAGATACGCAGTATTTT	CASSLRERTEQADTQYF
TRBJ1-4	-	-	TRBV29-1	TGCAGCGTGGCAATCTCAACTAATGAAAAACTGTTTTTT	CSVAISTNEKLFF
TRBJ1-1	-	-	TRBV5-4	TGTGCCAGCAGCTTGGCCGCGGGGAACACTGAAGCTTTCTTT	CASSLAAGNTEAFF
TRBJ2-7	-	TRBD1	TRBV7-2	TGTGCCAGCAGCCTCGGACAGGGAGCCTACGAGCAGTACTTC	CASSLGQGAYEQYF
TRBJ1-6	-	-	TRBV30	TGTGCCTGGAGTGTACAGCAAGGTTCCTATTCACCCCTCCACTTT	CAWSVQQGSYSPLHF
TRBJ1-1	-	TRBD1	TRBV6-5	TGTGCCAGCAGTTACAACAGGGGCCTGGGCACTGAAGCTTTCTTT	CASSYNRGLGTEAFF
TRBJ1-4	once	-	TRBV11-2	TGTGCCAGCAGCCCCAGGGAGGACGGTGAAAAACTGTTTTTT	CASSPREDGEKLFF
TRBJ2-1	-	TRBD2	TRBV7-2	TGTGCCAGCAGCGCCCCAGCGGGAAGCTACAATGAGCAGTTCTTC	CASSAPAGSYNEQFF
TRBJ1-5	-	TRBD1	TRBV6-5	TGTGCCAGCTGTATCGGGACAGATAGCAATCAGCCCCAGCATTTT	CASCIGTDSNQPQHF
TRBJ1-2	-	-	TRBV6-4	TGTGCCAGCAGTGACACAGCGGCGGATGTTTATGGCTACACCTTC	CASSDTAADVYGYTF
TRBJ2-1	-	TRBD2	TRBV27	TGTGCCAGCAGTTTATTCCTAGCGGGAGGCAATGAGCAGTTCTTC	CASSLFLAGGNEQFF
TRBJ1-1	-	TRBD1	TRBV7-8	TGTGCCAGCAGCTCTGGACAGGTCCTCATCATGAACACTGAAGCTTTCTTT	CASSSGQVLIMNTEAFF